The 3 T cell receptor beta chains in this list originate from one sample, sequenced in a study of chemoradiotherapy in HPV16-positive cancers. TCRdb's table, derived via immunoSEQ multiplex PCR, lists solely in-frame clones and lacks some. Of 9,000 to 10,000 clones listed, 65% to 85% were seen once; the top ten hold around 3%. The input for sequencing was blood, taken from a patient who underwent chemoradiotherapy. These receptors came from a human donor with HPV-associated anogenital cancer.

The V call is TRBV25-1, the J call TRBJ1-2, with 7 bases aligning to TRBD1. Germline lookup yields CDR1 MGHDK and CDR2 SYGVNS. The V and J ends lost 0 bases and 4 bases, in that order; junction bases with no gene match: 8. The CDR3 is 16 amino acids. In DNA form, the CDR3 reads TGTGCCAGCAGTGAATATCAGGGGGAAAGTAGCTATGGCTACACCTTC. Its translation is CASSEYQGESSYGYTF.

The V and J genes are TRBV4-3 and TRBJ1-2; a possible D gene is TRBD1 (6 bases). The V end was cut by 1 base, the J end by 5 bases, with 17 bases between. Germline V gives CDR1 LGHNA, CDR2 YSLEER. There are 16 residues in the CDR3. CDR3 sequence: CASSQGRQVFFYGYTF. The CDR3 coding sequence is TGCGCCAGCAGCCAAGGCCGACAGGTTTTCTTTTATGGCTACACCTTC.

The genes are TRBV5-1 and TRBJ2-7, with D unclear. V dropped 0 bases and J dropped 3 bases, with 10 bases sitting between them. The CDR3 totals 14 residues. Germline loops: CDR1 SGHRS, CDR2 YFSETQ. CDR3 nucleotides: TGCGCCAGCAGCTTGGAACGGGCCAACTACGAGCAGTACTTC. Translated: CASSLERANYEQYF.